The 20 T cell receptor beta chains reported below all come from one sample, sequenced in a study of T cells in Graves' hyperthyroidism and ophthalmopathy. TCR beta CDR3 regions were amplified from RNA transcripts. Initially, a first-round RT-PCR of the TCR CDR3 employed the HTBI primer set. TCRdb used MiXCR to reprocess the multiplex PCR reads, holding one entry per CDR3 protein. Altogether around 420,000 distinct CDR3 sequences are present, 15% to 17% being singletons, with the ten largest covering just under 8%. Sequenced input: blood. Source of these receptors: a woman aged 18 to 35 with Graves' hyperthyroidism.

This clonotype was found many times. Sequence at one end of the junction differs from germline and may be a read error. The CDR3 sequence is CASSLWGRGTGDLKTEAFF. CDR3 bases: TGTGCCAGCAGTTTGTGGGGCCGGGGGACAGGCGACTTGAAGACTGAAGCTTTCTTT. The rearrangement joins TRBV6-1 to TRBJ1-1; TRBD1 aligns across 8 bases. There are 19 residues in the CDR3. Germline CDR1 reads MNHNS; CDR2 reads SASEGT.

This clonotype was recorded at least ten times. V and J are TRBV2 and TRBJ2-5; 13 bases align to TRBD2. Germline V gene data show CDR1 as SNHLY and CDR2 as FYNNEI. There are 16 residues in the CDR3. V shed 9 bases, J shed 2 bases, and the junction held 9 bases outside the gene matches. CDR3 region: CARGTSGDRRQETQYF. For the CDR3, the DNA is TGTGCCAGGGGGACTAGCGGGGATAGGAGGCAAGAGACCCAGTACTTC.

This clonotype was recorded a few times. The chain is built from TRBV14 and TRBJ2-4; D may be TRBD2 (5 bases). Germline V lookup: CDR1 SGHDN, CDR2 FVKESK. There are 16 residues in the CDR3. The V end lost 1 base, the J end lost 1 base, and 11 bases lay between the germline ends. In DNA form, the CDR3 reads TGTGCCAGCAGCCAAGGACGCGGGTTCGCCAAAAACATTCAGTACTTC. Its protein product is CASSQGRGFAKNIQYF.

This clonotype was seen many times. The chain is built from TRBV7-9 and TRBJ2-1, with 10 bases lining up with TRBD2. This CDR3 has 16 residues. Germline V gene sequence: CDR1 SEHNR, CDR2 FQNEAQ (reference sequence). V shed 4 bases, J shed 6 bases, and the junction held 9 bases outside the gene matches. CDR3 region: CASSSAGASGSNEQFF. The DNA of the CDR3 is TGTGCCAGCAGCTCGGCTGGGGCTAGCGGGAGCAATGAGCAGTTCTTC.

This clonotype showed up many times. In nucleotides, the CDR3 is TGTGCCAGCACCGATCCACTAGCCCCCTACAATGAGCAGTTCTTC. Protein product: CASTDPLAPYNEQFF. The rearrangement joins TRBV6-2 or TRBV6-3 to TRBJ2-1; tentative D call: TRBD2 (6 bases). This CDR3 contains 15 residues. Trimming cost V 7 bases and J 2 bases, with 15 bases left between them. Germline CDR1 and CDR2: MNHEY and SVGEGT.

This clonotype appeared many times. The rearrangement uses TRBV7-9 and TRBJ2-7; perhaps TRBD2 as D (7 bases). V was cut by 3 bases and J by 1 base, with 13 bases left in between. The germline V gene encodes CDR1 SEHNR and CDR2 FQNEAQ (reference sequence). The CDR3 has 15 residues. Here the CDR3 DNA reads TGTGCCAGCAGCTTTTCTCGGGGGGCATCCTACGAGCAGTACTTC. Its protein is CASSFSRGASYEQYF.

This clonotype showed up just a few times. The chain carries TRBV19 and TRBJ2-1; no definite D call. V gave up 4 bases and J gave up 4 bases, with 11 bases separating them. Germline CDR1 LNHDA, CDR2 SQIVND (reference sequence). The CDR3 is 14 residues long. The CDR3 DNA sequence: TGTGCCAGTAGTACCCTCGGTGGGTACAATGAGCAGTTCTTC. Its protein is CASSTLGGYNEQFF.

This clonotype was counted many times. J is TRBJ1-1 and V is TRBV11-3; D ambiguous. The CDR3 sequence is 15 residues long. Germline loops: CDR1 SGHNT, CDR2 YENEEA. V lost 5 bases and J lost 5, with 18 bases in between. The CDR3 region is CASSPEQSARTEAFF. In DNA, the CDR3 is TGTGCCAGCAGCCCCGAACAAAGCGCACGGACTGAAGCTTTCTTT.

This clonotype was seen repeatedly, ten times or more. One end of the junction varies from germline; a read error may be responsible. The V gene is TRBV7-7, the J gene TRBJ2-6, with 10 bases aligning to TRBD1. The CDR3 extends over 19 amino acids. The germline gives CDR1 SSHAT, CDR2 FNYEAQ (reference sequence). The CDR3 DNA sequence: TGTGCTAGCAGCTCAGCTGGGACAGGGGTTGGAGCTGGGGCCAACGTCCTGACTTTC. Its translation is CASSSAGTGVGAGANVLTF.

At least ten counts were recorded for this clonotype. V and J are TRBV24-1 and TRBJ1-1; possible D gene TRBD1, 5 bases. Trimming stripped 5 bases from V and 4 bases from J, with 13 bases between. The CDR3 runs 14 residues. In germline, CDR1 is KGHDR, CDR2 SFDVKD. In nucleotides, the CDR3 is TGTGCCACCAGTGTAGGGATAGGGGCCACTGAAGCTTTCTTT. It codes for CATSVGIGATEAFF.

This clonotype was observed at least ten times. The gene calls are TRBV6-2 or TRBV6-3 and TRBJ2-7, with TRBD1 identical over 7 bases. Germline CDR1 is MNHEY and CDR2 is SVGEGT. The CDR3 is 13 residues long. Trimming at V came to 0 bases and at J to 5 bases, leaving 1 base not matched to a gene. The CDR3 nucleotides are TGTGCCAGCAGTTACTCAGGGGGCAACGAGCAGTACTTC. It encodes CASSYSGGNEQYF.

The table lists this clonotype with a few counts. This chain joins TRBV18 and TRBJ2-5, with 7 bases identical to TRBD1. Germline trimming cut 2 bases from V and 2 bases from J; bases unmatched to any gene: 14. The CDR3 length is 18 residues. Germline V gene sequence: CDR1 KGHSH, CDR2 LQKENI. The CDR3 nucleotides are TGTGCCAGCTCACCATCCATTGGGTACAGGGGACCTCAAGAGACCCAGTACTTC. It codes for CASSPSIGYRGPQETQYF.

J is TRBJ2-1 and V is TRBV7-2; no firm D call. The CDR3 has 13 residues. V lost 2 bases, J lost 10 bases, and 12 bases lay in between. CDR1 SGHTA and CDR2 FQGNSA come from the germline V gene. CDR3 nucleotide sequence: TGTGCCAGCAGCTTAAGCTGTGGCAACGAGCAGTTCTTC. Its translation: CASSLSCGNEQFF.

This clonotype was observed at least ten times. This sequence joins TRBV11-2 and TRBJ2-1; unclear D gene. The CDR3 covers 13 residues. Germline CDR1 and CDR2: SGHAT and FQNNGV. Trimming left V 0 bases short and J 10 bases short, with 10 bases between. This chain's CDR3 is CASSLDPGQEQFF. Here the CDR3 DNA reads TGTGCCAGCAGCTTAGATCCCGGCCAGGAGCAGTTCTTC. Variable domain in full (rest from reference TRBV11-2 and TRBJ2-1): EAGVAQSPRYKIIEKRQSVAFWCNPISGHATLYWYQQILGQGPKLLIQFQNNGVVDDSQLPKDRFSAERLKGVDSTLKIQPAKLEDSAVYLCASSLDPGQEQFFGPGTRLTVL.

This clonotype was observed a few times. The chain has TRBV9 and TRBJ2-1, with 8 bases identical to TRBD2. In germline, CDR1 is SGDLS, CDR2 YYNGEE. The length of the CDR3 is 15 residues. V was clipped by 3 bases and J by 8 bases; unmatched bases: 10. CDR3 protein: CASSEGTSSFYEQFF. The CDR3 bases are TGTGCCAGCAGCGAGGGGACTAGTTCTTTTTATGAGCAGTTCTTC.

This sequence joins TRBV6-1 and TRBJ1-1; D is possibly TRBD1 (6 bases). The CDR3 is made up of 21 amino acids. Germline lookup yields CDR1 MNHNS and CDR2 SASEGT. Trimming cost V 2 bases and J 1 base, with 29 bases left between them. CDR3 sequence: CASSELRVRGPVGEWNTEAFF. CDR3 nucleotides: TGTGCCAGCAGTGAATTACGGGTCAGGGGCCCGGTCGGTGAGTGGAACACTGAAGCTTTCTTT.

This chain connects TRBV11-2 to TRBJ2-7; TRBD1 agrees at 9 bases. V was clipped by 5 bases and J by 9 bases; unmatched bases: 11. The CDR3 has 14 residues. Germline-derived CDR1 and CDR2 are SGHAT and FQNNGV. The CDR3: CASSLGTGNEGQYF. The CDR3 nucleotides are TGTGCCAGCAGCCTCGGGACAGGGAACGAGGGGCAGTACTTC.

This clonotype was recorded many times. The CDR3 DNA is TGCAGTGCTACCCGGGGGGGGAGCACAGATACGCAGTATTTT. This codes for CSATRGGSTDTQYF. The chain couples TRBV20-1 to TRBJ2-3; TRBD2 aligns across 8 bases. After removal of 4 bases from V and 0 bases from J, the junction contained 3 bases not matched to a gene. The CDR3 loop spans 14 amino acids. The germline CDR1 and CDR2 sequences are DFQATT and SNEGSKA (reference sequence).

This clonotype was seen at least ten times. The CDR3 reads CASSTSTGGIQTQYF. The CDR3 DNA sequence: TGTGCCAGCAGTACCTCGACAGGGGGCATACAGACCCAGTACTTC. V usage is TRBV6-1 and J usage is TRBJ2-5; TRBD1 matches 10 bases. The germline V gene has CDR1 MNHNS and CDR2 SASEGT. With 5 bases clipped from V and 6 bases from J, the junction kept 9 bases outside the gene matches. The CDR3 totals 15 residues.

This clonotype was detected ten times or more. The genes are TRBV5-1 and TRBJ1-3, with D possibly TRBD1 on 5 matching bases. The CDR3 spans 15 residues. V was clipped by 0 bases and J by 0 bases, with 7 bases between them. Germline V gene sequence: CDR1 SGHRS, CDR2 YFSETQ. The CDR3, as DNA: TGCGCCAGCAGCTTGGCCGGGACCTCTGGAAACACCATATATTTT. Its translation is CASSLAGTSGNTIYF.